This T cell receptor beta chain appears in the sequencing data of a study of OX40 agonist ivuxolimab in advanced cancers. About the study: With a range of roughly 23 to 90, age averaged roughly 60 years, and nearly 85% were male.

This clone appeared a single time. The antigen remains undetermined. Study-level results: CD4+ and CD8+ blood T cells expanded clonally by week 6 at 0.1 to 3.0 mg/kg. Low normalized T-cell clonal expansion also characterized some of the nonresponders. CD4+ T cells averaged fewer expanded clones than CD8+ T cells.

TCRdb's copy holds only in-frame clones and misses some; the assay was immunoSEQ multiplex PCR. The sample shows tens of thousands of clones, approximately 80% of them seen only once. J was trimmed by 5 bases and V by 0 bases; bases with no gene match: 5. Looked up from germline, CDR1 is MNHEY and CDR2 is SVGAGI. The CDR3 is made up of 15 amino acids. The rearrangement joins TRBV6-5 to TRBJ2-5; 8 bases map to TRBD2. Sequenced material: CD4+ or CD8+ T cells sorted from blood, taken in a trial of the OX40 agonist ivuxolimab. The clonotype originates from an adult with an advanced solid tumor such as melanoma, head and neck, liver or kidney cancer. CDR3 protein: CASSYSPSGSETQYF. Written as DNA, the CDR3 is TGTGCCAGCAGTTACTCACCTAGCGGGTCCGAGACCCAGTACTTC.